Shown below are 20 T cell receptor beta chains from a single sample sequenced in a study of control samples from healthy donors and cancer patients. This table comes from immunoSEQ multiplex PCR, and its TCRdb copy is limited to in-frame clones, with some not included. The profile covers over 80,000 clones, with roughly nine tenths appearing a single time and about a sixth taken by the ten largest. The sample comprised blood. The receptors stem from a man aged 25-45 years in good health.

The chain employs TRBV19 and TRBJ1-5; TRBD1 matches at 7 bases. V shed 6 bases and J 1 base; nucleotides not matched to a gene: 9. CDR1 is LNHDA and CDR2 is SQIVND in the germline V gene (reference sequence). The CDR3 length is 16 residues. The CDR3 sequence is CASRDKGAGSNQPQHF. The DNA of the CDR3 is TGTGCCAGTAGGGACAAGGGGGCGGGAAGCAATCAGCCCCAGCATTTT.

This chain links TRBV5-5 with TRBJ2-3; a weak D match, TRBD2 (5 bases). This CDR3 comprises 15 residues. Trimming removed 0 bases from V and 2 bases from J, with 10 bases in between. Germline CDR1 and CDR2: SGHKS and YYEKEE (reference sequence). In nucleotides, the CDR3 is TGTGCCAGCAGCTTGGACGGGGTATACACAGATACGCAGTATTTT. Its translation is CASSLDGVYTDTQYF. Using reference TRBV5-5 and TRBJ2-3 for the parts outside the CDR3, the full variable domain is DAGVTQSPTHLIKTRGQQVTLRCSPISGHKSVSWYQQVLGQGPQFIFQYYEKEERGRGNFPDRFSARQFPNYSSELNVNALLLGDSALYLCASSLDGVYTDTQYFGPGTRLTVL.

J is TRBJ1-1 and V is TRBV13, with 8 bases lining up with TRBD1. Looked up from germline, CDR1 is PRHDT and CDR2 is FYEKMQ (reference sequence). This CDR3 region has 15 residues. V was pared by 5 bases and J by 6 bases, with 11 bases of the junction left unmatched. This CDR3 is CASSIGQGSMAEAFF. The CDR3 DNA follows: TGTGCCAGCAGCATTGGACAGGGTAGTATGGCTGAAGCTTTCTTT.

The chain is built from TRBV19 and TRBJ1-1; a weak D match, TRBD1 (6 bases). CDR1 LNHDA and CDR2 SQIVND come from the germline V gene (reference sequence). The ends were cut back, 6 bases at V and 6 bases at J, with 14 bases in the middle. This CDR3 has 13 amino acids. The CDR3 sequence is CASSSRGGSEAFF. DNA of the CDR3: TGTGCCAGTAGCTCGCGAGGGGGGTCTGAAGCTTTCTTT.

The genes are TRBV27 and TRBJ2-5; 9 bases fit TRBD1. Looked up from germline, CDR1 is MNHEY and CDR2 is SMNVEV (reference sequence). V shed 1 base, J shed 2 bases, and the junction held 11 bases outside the gene matches. CDR3 size: 18 residues. In nucleotides, the CDR3 is TGTGCCAGCAGTTTATTGTCGGGACAGGGAGTGGGGCAAGAGACCCAGTACTTC. Amino acid sequence: CASSLLSGQGVGQETQYF.

The V and J genes are TRBV6-5 and TRBJ1-2; a possible D gene is TRBD1 (5 bases). V lost 6 bases, J lost 8 bases, and 22 bases lay in between. This CDR3 comprises 15 residues. CDR1 MNHEY and CDR2 SVGAGI come from the germline V gene. CDR3 coding DNA: TGTGCCAGCAGCCCCTTCGGGCAGGGTCAACACGGCTACACCTTC. The encoded protein is CASSPFGQGQHGYTF.

About this clone: Other nucleotide sequences in the sample specify the same CDR3. The genes are TRBV15 and TRBJ2-5, with TRBD2 matching over 7 bases. Germline assignment: CDR1 LNHNV and CDR2 YYDKDF (reference sequence). This CDR3 has 15 amino acids. J lost 1 base, V lost 0 bases, and 2 bases had no gene match. Here the CDR3 reads CATSRDPSGQETQYF. DNA for the CDR3: TGTGCCACCAGCAGAGACCCTAGCGGCCAAGAGACCCAGTACTTC. Full variable domain (outside the CDR3, taken from reference TRBV15 and TRBJ2-5): DAMVIQNPRYQVTQFGKPVTLSCSQTLNHNVMYWYQQKSSQAPKLLFHYYDKDFNNEADTPDNFQSRRPNTSFCFLDIRSPGLGDTAMYLCATSRDPSGQETQYFGPGTRLLVL.

This clone was counted a single time. V gene TRBV12-3 or TRBV12-4 combines with J gene TRBJ2-5; either TRBD1 or TRBD2 may fit D (5 bases each). V was pared by 3 bases and J by 4 bases, with 9 bases between. This CDR3 has 13 amino acids. This CDR3 is CASSLSGRETQYF. The CDR3 DNA sequence: TGTGCCAGCAGTTTGTCAGGGAGAGAGACCCAGTACTTC.

This sequence joins TRBV18 and TRBJ2-7, with D tentatively TRBD1 (5 bases). Deletions cut 6 bases from V and 5 bases from J, with 14 bases between. In germline, CDR1 is KGHSH, CDR2 LQKENI. The CDR3 totals 13 residues. CDR3 sequence (DNA): TGTGCCAGCTCGAAAGACAGACCGGACGAGCAGTACTTC. Translating it yields CASSKDRPDEQYF.

The chain combines TRBV6-2 or TRBV6-3 with TRBJ2-7, with TRBD2 as a possible D gene (5 bases). Per the germline V gene, CDR1 is MNHEY and CDR2 is SVGEGT. The CDR3 has 12 residues. V was shortened by 2 bases and J by 5 bases, with 7 bases between the two germline ends. The CDR3 loop reads CASSYAGDEQYF. CDR3 nucleotide sequence: TGTGCCAGCAGTTACGCCGGGGACGAGCAGTACTTC.

The chain joins TRBV19 to TRBJ2-1; 11 bases are shared with TRBD2. The CDR3 length is 19 residues. J was trimmed by 7 bases and V by 5 bases; bases with no gene match: 19. CDR1 and CDR2 (germline): LNHDA, SQIVND (reference sequence). Here the CDR3 reads CASSWMQTSGAQGGNEQFF. The CDR3 DNA is TGTGCCAGTAGTTGGATGCAGACTAGCGGGGCTCAGGGGGGGAATGAGCAGTTCTTC.

The J gene is TRBJ1-2, the V gene TRBV28; 8 bases are shared with TRBD1. The germline V gene has CDR1 MDHEN and CDR2 SYDVKM. The CDR3 consists of 13 residues. V was clipped by 5 bases and J by 7 bases; unmatched bases: 6. CDR3 nucleotides: TGTGCCAGCAGTCCCGGACAGGGACCTGGCTACACCTTC. It codes for CASSPGQGPGYTF.

V gene TRBV19 combines with J gene TRBJ1-2, with 11 bases identical to TRBD1. Germline trimming cut 7 bases from V and 4 bases from J; bases unmatched to any gene: 5. The CDR3 extends over 14 amino acids. Per the germline V gene, CDR1 is LNHDA and CDR2 is SQIVND (reference sequence). CDR3 residues: CASTGQGGTYGYTF. CDR3 in DNA: TGTGCCAGTACGGGACAGGGGGGAACCTATGGCTACACCTTC. Combining the CDR3 with reference TRBV19 and TRBJ1-2 gives the whole variable domain DGGITQSPKYLFRKEGQNVTLSCEQNLNHDAMYWYRQDPGQGLRLIYYSQIVNDFQKGDIAEGYSVSREKKESFPLTVTSAQKNPTAFYLCASTGQGGTYGYTFGSGTRLTVV.

The count of this clone is one. The chain uses TRBV7-9 and TRBJ1-6; D not resolved. The CDR3 consists of 14 residues. Trimming removed 5 bases at V and 4 bases at J, with 9 bases between. Germline CDR1 is SEHNR and CDR2 is FQNEAQ (reference sequence). CDR3 bases: TGTGCCAGCAGCAGGGATAATTATAATTCACCCCTCCACTTT. Translated, it gives CASSRDNYNSPLHF.

V gene TRBV6-6 combines with J gene TRBJ2-7, with 7 bases lining up with TRBD1. The CDR3 consists of 11 residues. Germline V gene lookup returns CDR1 MNHNY and CDR2 SVGAGI (reference sequence). For the CDR3, the DNA is TGTGGATCCGGGACAGACTACGAGCAGTACTTC. Amino acids: CGSGTDYEQYF.

This sequence joins TRBV28 and TRBJ2-6; D might be TRBD1 or TRBD2, each matching 5 bases. CDR1 and CDR2 (germline): MDHEN, SYDVKM. The CDR3 loop spans 16 amino acids. Trimming removed 3 bases at V and 0 bases at J, with 9 bases between. CDR3 region: CASSFRGTSGANVLTF. CDR3 coding DNA: TGTGCCAGCAGTTTCCGAGGGACCTCTGGGGCCAACGTCCTGACTTTC.

The V gene is TRBV6-1, the J gene TRBJ1-1; no clear D gene. Trimming removed 2 bases at V and 4 bases at J, with 8 bases between. Germline V gene sequence: CDR1 MNHNS, CDR2 SASEGT. The CDR3 loop spans 13 amino acids. CDR3 sequence: CASSENGFTEAFF. The DNA of the CDR3 is TGTGCCAGCAGTGAAAATGGGTTCACTGAAGCTTTCTTT.

The genes are TRBV7-3 and TRBJ2-5, with 7 nucleotides matching TRBD2. V shed 3 bases and J 5 bases; nucleotides not matched to a gene: 6. Germline loops: CDR1 SGHTA, CDR2 FQGTGA. This CDR3 comprises 14 residues. This CDR3 is CASSLGGIGETQYF. The CDR3 bases are TGTGCCAGCAGCTTGGGGGGGATAGGTGAGACCCAGTACTTC. Variable domain in full (rest from reference TRBV7-3 and TRBJ2-5): GAGVSQTPSNKVTEKGKYVELRCDPISGHTALYWYRQSLGQGPEFLIYFQGTGAADDSGLPNDRFFAVRPEGSVSTLKIQRTERGDSAVYLCASSLGGIGETQYFGPGTRLLVL.

V usage is TRBV4-2 and J usage is TRBJ2-1; 12 nucleotides line up with TRBD2. Unmatched junction bases numbered 4, after V lost 3 bases and J lost 4 bases. CDR3 length equals 16 residues. The germline gives CDR1 LGHNA, CDR2 YNFKEQ. CDR3 in amino acids: CASSHLLAGGYNEQFF. CDR3 DNA: TGTGCCAGCAGCCACCTACTAGCGGGGGGATACAATGAGCAGTTCTTC.

The CDR3 sequence: CATSRDARGAETQYF. CDR3 sequence (DNA): TGTGCCACCAGCAGAGATGCGAGAGGGGCAGAGACCCAGTACTTC. The V gene is TRBV15, the J gene TRBJ2-5; possibly TRBD1 or TRBD2 for D (5 bases each). V was clipped by 0 bases and J by 4 bases, with 12 bases between them. This CDR3 has 15 amino acids. The germline gives CDR1 LNHNV, CDR2 YYDKDF (reference sequence).